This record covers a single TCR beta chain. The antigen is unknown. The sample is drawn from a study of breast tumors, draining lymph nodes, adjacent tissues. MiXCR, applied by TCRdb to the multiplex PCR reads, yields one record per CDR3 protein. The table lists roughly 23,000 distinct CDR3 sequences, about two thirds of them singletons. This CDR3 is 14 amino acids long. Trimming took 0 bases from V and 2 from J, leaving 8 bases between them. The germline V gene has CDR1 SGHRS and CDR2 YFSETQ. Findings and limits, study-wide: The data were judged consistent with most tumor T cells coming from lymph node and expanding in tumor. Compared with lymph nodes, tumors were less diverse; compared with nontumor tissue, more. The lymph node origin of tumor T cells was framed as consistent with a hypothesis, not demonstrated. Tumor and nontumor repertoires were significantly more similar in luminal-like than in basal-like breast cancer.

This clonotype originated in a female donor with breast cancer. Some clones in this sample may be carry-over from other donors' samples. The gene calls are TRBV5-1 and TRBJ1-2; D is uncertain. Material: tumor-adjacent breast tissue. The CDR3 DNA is TGCGCCAGCAGCTTGGTTACAGCAAACTATGGCTACACCTTC. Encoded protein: CASSLVTANYGYTF.